Detailed here is one T cell receptor beta chain. Its antigen is undetermined. MiXCR, run by TCRdb on the reads, gives a single entry per CDR3 protein. The table includes 450,000 to 600,000 distinct CDR3 sequences, about 42% detected once. These data originate in a study of T cell repertoires in cytomegalovirus infection. Study summary: Recently identified HLA-C-restricted CMV epitopes were among the peptides used.

CDR3 length: 14 amino acids. Trimming stripped 3 bases from V and 4 bases from J, with 10 bases between. Study-level points and caveats: HLA-C-restricted CMV clonotypes gave the most frequent clonotype in two of eight donors.

The receptor's source is a human donor in good health (CMV status not recorded). Some clones in this sample may be carry-over from other donors' samples. This specimen was cultured PBMCs, taken from culture after CMV antigen stimulation. The V and J genes are TRBV12-3 or TRBV12-4 and TRBJ2-1; D may match TRBD1 or TRBD2 (5 bases each). CDR3 DNA sequence: TGTGCCAGCAGTTTCTTGGGACGGTACAATGAGCAGTTCTTC. It translates to CASSFLGRYNEQFF.